These 8 T cell receptor beta chains came from one sample sequenced in a study of tissue T cells after allogeneic stem cell transplantation. The time point was: mouse harvest day 14 after allogeneic transplant. Mouse grafts combined 10^7 T-cell-depleted bone marrow cells with 10^6 splenic CD5+ T cells. Assay used: immunoSEQ multiplex PCR; TCRdb lists only in-frame clones, some missing. The table records thousands of clones, around half of them present only once. Specimen: gut tissue. The receptors stem from a female BALB/c mouse given C57BL/6 T cells with graft-versus-host disease after an allogeneic hematopoietic cell transplant.

In regard to this clone: Mouse gene names apply. The CDR3 extends 1 residue past the end of the read, so its final part is completed from the germline J gene. V is TRBV23 and J is TRBJ1-1; the table assigns TRBD1, which was not confirmed against the DNA. The germline gives CDR1 KGHTA, CDR2 FQNQQP. The CDR3 consists of 13 residues. The CDR3 bases that were read are TGCTCCAGCAGCCCAGGGGGAGCCACAGAAGTCTTC. Amino acids: CSSSPGGATEVF. The entire CDR3 reads CSSSPGGATEVFF.

On this clone: Gene names are mouse gene names. The observed sequence ends 1 residue before the CDR3 terminus, with the missing tail filled in from the germline J gene. The rearrangement uses TRBV26 and TRBJ2-3; no clear D. V lost 3 bases and J lost 1, with 11 bases in between. Looked up from germline, CDR1 is KGHPV and CDR2 is FQNQEV (reference sequence). This CDR3 spans 15 amino acids. CDR3 sequence reads: CASSLPAGGAETLYF. The CDR3 DNA, read in part, is TGTGCCAGCAGTCTCCCCGCAGGTGGTGCAGAAACGCTGTAT.

As regards this clone: The listed genes are named as in mouse. CDR3 sequence: CASSLVGDTGQLYF. The sequenced part of the CDR3 DNA is TGTGCCAGCTCTCTCGTGGGAGACACCGGGCAGCTCTAC. The V and J genes are TRBV12-1 and TRBJ2-2, with D uncertain. The read gets to within 1 residue of the CDR3 end, and the germline J gene fills in the rest. With 0 bases removed from V and 3 bases from J, the gap between germline ends came to 7 bases. CDR1 SGHSN and CDR2 HYEKVE come from the germline V gene. This CDR3 is built from 14 residues.

This clone was observed a few times. The gene names given are mouse names. From the germline J gene comes the end of the CDR3, since the read stops 1 residue before it. The genes are TRBV19 and TRBJ2-4, with TRBD2 matching over 9 bases. Germline V gives CDR1 FNHDT, CDR2 SITEND (reference sequence). CDR3 length equals 16 residues. Unmatched junction bases numbered 6, after V lost 4 bases and J lost 0 bases. CDR3 DNA, as far as it was read: TGTGCCAGCAGTCTTGGGGGGGCGACTAGTCAAAACACCTTGTAC. Translation gives CASSLGGATSQNTLY. The entire CDR3 is CASSLGGATSQNTLYF.

Concerning this clone itself: All gene names here are mouse names. The CDR3 is cut off 1 residue early in the read; its end comes from the germline J gene. V usage is TRBV13-1 and J usage is TRBJ2-4; TRBD2 matches 9 bases. Germline CDR1 NSHNY, CDR2 SYGAGN. Unmatched junction bases numbered 5, after V lost 3 bases and J lost 3 bases. The CDR3 has 15 residues. CDR3 amino acids: CASSGTGVLQNTLYF. The covered CDR3 bases are TGTGCCAGCAGTGGGACTGGGGTACTCCAAAACACCTTGTAC.

Note on this clone: Germline and genes: mouse. The CDR3 end lies 1 residue beyond the end of the read and is filled in from the germline J gene. This chain uses TRBV12-1 with TRBJ1-3; 7 nucleotides match TRBD1. The CDR3 sequence is 14 residues long. Per the germline V gene, CDR1 is SGHSN and CDR2 is HYEKVE. Trimming at V came to 3 bases and at J to 0 bases, leaving 1 base not matched to a gene. The sequenced part of the CDR3 DNA is TGTGCCAGCTCTTACAGGGGTTCTGGAAATACGCTCTAT. As protein: CASSYRGSGNTLY. The whole CDR3 sequence reads CASSYRGSGNTLYF.

This clone is judged large (0.1 to 1%). Gene names are the mouse ones. The read is 1 residue too short to cover the CDR3 end, so that end is filled in from the germline J gene. The chain carries TRBV20 and TRBJ2-5; 12 nucleotides align to TRBD2. V lost 1 base, J lost 6 bases, and 2 bases stayed unmatched. The CDR3 length is 14 residues. Germline V lookup: CDR1 GFQATS, CDR2 STVNSAI. CDR3 DNA, as far as it was read: TGTGGTGCTAGGGGGGACTGGGGGGCGGACACCCAGTAC. This gives the protein CGARGDWGADTQY. The entire CDR3 protein reads CGARGDWGADTQYF. Filled out from reference TRBV20 and TRBJ2-5, the complete variable domain reads GALVYQYPRRTICKSGTSMRMECQAVGFQATSVAWYRQSPQKTFELIALSTVNSAIKYEQNFTQEKFPISHPNLSFSSMTVLNAYLEDRGLYLCGARGDWGADTQYFGPGTRLLVL.

Notes on this clone: Gene names and germline refer to mouse. The CDR3 extends 1 residue past the end of the read, so its final part is completed from the germline J gene. The rearrangement joins TRBV12-2 to TRBJ1-1, with 7 nucleotides matching TRBD1. The CDR3 totals 14 residues. Germline-derived CDR1 and CDR2 are SGHLS and HYDKME. Trimming cost V 2 bases and J 0 bases; bases outside gene matches: 2. CDR3 loop: CASSPQGANTEVFF. Incomplete CDR3 DNA: TGTGCCAGCTCTCCCCAGGGGGCAAACACAGAAGTCTTC.